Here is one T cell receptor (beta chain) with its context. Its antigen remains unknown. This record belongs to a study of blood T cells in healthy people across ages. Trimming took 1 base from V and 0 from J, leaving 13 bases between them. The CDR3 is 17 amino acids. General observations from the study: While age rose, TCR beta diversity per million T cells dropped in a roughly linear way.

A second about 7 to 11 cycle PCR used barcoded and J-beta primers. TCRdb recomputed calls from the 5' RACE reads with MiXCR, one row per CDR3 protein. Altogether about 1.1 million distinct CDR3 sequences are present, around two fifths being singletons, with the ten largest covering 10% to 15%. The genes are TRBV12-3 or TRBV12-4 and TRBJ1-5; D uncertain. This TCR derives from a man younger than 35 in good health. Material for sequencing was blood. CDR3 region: CASSLDWQEFSNQPQHF. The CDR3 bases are TGTGCCAGCAGTTTAGATTGGCAGGAGTTTAGCAATCAGCCCCAGCATTTT.